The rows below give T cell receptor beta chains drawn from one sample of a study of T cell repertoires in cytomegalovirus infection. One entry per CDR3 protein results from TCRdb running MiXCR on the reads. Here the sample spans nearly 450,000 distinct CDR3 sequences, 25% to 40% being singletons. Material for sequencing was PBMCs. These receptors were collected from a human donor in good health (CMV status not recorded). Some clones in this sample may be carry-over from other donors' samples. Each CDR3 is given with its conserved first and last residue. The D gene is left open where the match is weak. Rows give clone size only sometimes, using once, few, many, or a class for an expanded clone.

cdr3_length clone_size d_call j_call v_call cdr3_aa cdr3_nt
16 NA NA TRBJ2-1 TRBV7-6 CATRRREGAGYNEQFF TGTGCCACCCGGCGTAGGGAGGGGGCTGGGTACAATGAGCAGTTCTTC
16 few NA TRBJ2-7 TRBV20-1 CSARARETVSSYEQYF TGCAGTGCTAGAGCCCGGGAGACAGTAAGCTCCTACGAGCAGTACTTC
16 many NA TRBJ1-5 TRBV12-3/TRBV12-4 CASSFSPTSGGQPQHF TGTGCCAGCAGTTTTTCCCCGACCTCCGGGGGTCAGCCCCAGCATTTT
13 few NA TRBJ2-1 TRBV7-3 CASSSPGLNEQFF TGTGCCAGCAGCTCCCCGGGTCTCAATGAGCAGTTCTTC
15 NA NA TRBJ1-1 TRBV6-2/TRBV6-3 CASNEPNRVDTEAFF TGTGCCAGCAACGAACCAAACAGGGTGGACACTGAAGCTTTCTTT
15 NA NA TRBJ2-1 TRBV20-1 CSARDPGTGYNEPFF TGCAGTGCTAGAGATCCAGGGACTGGCTACAATGAGCCGTTCTTC
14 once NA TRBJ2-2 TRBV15 CATSRKGNPGELFF TGTGCCACCAGCAGAAAAGGGAACCCCGGGGAGCTGTTTTTT
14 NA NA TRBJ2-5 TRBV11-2 CASNRGAPQETQYF TGTGCCAGCAACCGAGGGGCCCCTCAAGAGACCCAGTACTTC
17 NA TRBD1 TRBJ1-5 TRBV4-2 CASSQDQGARSNQPQHF TGTGCCAGCAGCCAAGACCAGGGGGCGCGGAGCAATCAGCCCCAGCATTTT
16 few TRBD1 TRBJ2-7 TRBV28 CASSSRVQGANYEQYF TGTGCCAGCAGTTCAAGAGTACAGGGGGCAAACTACGAGCAGTACTTC
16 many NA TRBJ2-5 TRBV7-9 CASRPSLGPLQETQYF TGTGCCAGCAGGCCTTCGTTGGGCCCCCTACAAGAGACCCAGTACTTC
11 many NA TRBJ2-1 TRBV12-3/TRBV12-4 CASSLANEQFF TGTGCCAGCAGCTTAGCCAATGAGCAGTTCTTC
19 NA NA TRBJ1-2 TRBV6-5 CASSYYTDRLRWNNYGYTF TGTGCCAGCAGTTACTACACCGACAGGTTGCGTTGGAATAACTATGGCTACACCTTC
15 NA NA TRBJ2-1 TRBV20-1 CSANSGTSSYNEQFF TGCAGTGCGAACAGCGGGACATCCTCCTACAATGAGCAGTTCTTC
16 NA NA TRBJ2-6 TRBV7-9 CASSLDRRAGANVLTF TGTGCCAGCAGCCTGGACAGGAGGGCTGGGGCCAACGTCCTGACTTTC
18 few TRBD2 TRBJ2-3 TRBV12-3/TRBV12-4 CASSIMRGTSGGEVWQYF TGTGCCAGCAGTATTATGCGCGGGACTAGCGGGGGGGAAGTGTGGCAGTATTTT
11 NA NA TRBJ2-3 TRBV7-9 CAIPQDRALYF TGTGCCATCCCTCAAGATAGGGCGCTGTATTTT
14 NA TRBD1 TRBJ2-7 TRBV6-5 CASSLDRVGYEQYF TGTGCCAGCAGCTTGGACAGGGTCGGCTACGAGCAGTACTTC
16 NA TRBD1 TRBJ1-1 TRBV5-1 CASSLDREGGDTEAFF TGCGCCAGCAGCCTGGACAGGGAGGGGGGGGACACTGAAGCTTTCTTT
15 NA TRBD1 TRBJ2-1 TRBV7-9 CASSLGSGQINEQFF TGTGCCAGCAGCTTAGGATCGGGACAGATCAATGAGCAGTTCTTC
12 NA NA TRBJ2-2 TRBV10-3 CAIKGNTGELFF TGTGCCATCAAGGGAAATACCGGGGAGCTGTTTTTT
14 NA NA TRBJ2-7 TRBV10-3 CAISESGGRYEQYF TGTGCCATCAGTGAGTCGGGCGGTCGCTACGAGCAGTACTTC
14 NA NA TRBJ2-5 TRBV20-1 CSVGGGEYQETQYF TGCAGTGTGGGAGGGGGGGAGTACCAAGAGACCCAGTACTTC
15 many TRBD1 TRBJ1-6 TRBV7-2 CASSYRGLNNSPLHF TGTGCCAGCAGCTACAGGGGGTTGAATAATTCACCCCTCCACTTT
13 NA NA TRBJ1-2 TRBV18 CASSPRISYGYTF TGTGCCAGCTCACCACGGATCAGCTATGGCTACACCTTC
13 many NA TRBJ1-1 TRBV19 CATMIGGNTEAFF TGTGCCACCATGATCGGCGGGAACACTGAAGCTTTCTTT
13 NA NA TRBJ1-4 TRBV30 CAWSLQSNEKLFF TGTGCCTGGAGTTTGCAGTCTAATGAAAAACTGTTTTTT
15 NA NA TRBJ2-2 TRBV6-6 CASNVGHMNTGELFF TGTGCCAGCAACGTCGGACACATGAACACCGGGGAGCTGTTTTTT